This entry lists 14 T cell receptor beta chains sequenced from one sample in a study of cytomegalovirus exposure and HLA in healthy donors. PCR employed 60 Vbeta and 13 Jbeta primers. The protocol was immunoSEQ multiplex PCR, while the TCRdb copy is restricted to in-frame clones and leaves out a portion. The sample's table shows some 96,000 clones. Sequencing used PBMCs. These receptor sequences come from a woman under 40 in good health and CMV-seronegative.

The chain combines TRBV10-3 with TRBJ1-1; 9 nucleotides align to TRBD1. The V and J ends lost 2 bases and 6 bases, in that order; junction bases with no gene match: 7. This CDR3 has 15 amino acids. The germline V gene encodes CDR1 ENHRY and CDR2 SYGVKD. The CDR3 bases are TGTGCCATCAGTGAGGGACAGGGGATGTGGCCTGAAGCTTTCTTT. Its protein is CAISEGQGMWPEAFF.

About this clone itself: A read error may account for a junction end that differs from germline. Different DNA sequences within this sample yield the same CDR3. This chain joins TRBV2 and TRBJ2-7, with D possibly TRBD1 on 5 matching bases. Germline CDR1 reads SNHLY; CDR2 reads FYNNEI. This CDR3 contains 14 residues. DNA for the CDR3: TGTGCTAGCAGTGATTACCCAGACAGTTACGAGCAGTACTTC. As protein: CASSDYPDSYEQYF.

CDR3 nucleotides: TGTGCCAGCAGCCCGGGACTGATTGTAGAGCAGTACTTC. It encodes CASSPGLIVEQYF. V and J are TRBV5-6 and TRBJ2-7, with D tentatively TRBD2 (6 bases). The germline gives CDR1 SGHDT, CDR2 YYEEEE. This CDR3 contains 13 residues. Trimming removed 4 bases from V and 7 bases from J, with 15 bases in between.

This rearrangement joins TRBV5-6 to TRBJ2-3, with 7 bases that match TRBD1. This CDR3 is 15 amino acids long. From germline, CDR1 is SGHDT and CDR2 YYEEEE. The trim removed 0 bases at V and 1 base at J, leaving 2 bases unmatched. DNA for the CDR3: TGTGCCAGCAGCTTGGGTACAGGGGGCACAGATACGCAGTATTTT. Protein product: CASSLGTGGTDTQYF.

The chain links TRBV4-1 to TRBJ2-3; D possibly corresponds to TRBD2 (5 bases). V was shortened by 2 bases and J by 0 bases, with 6 bases between the two germline ends. Per the germline V gene, CDR1 is MGHRA and CDR2 is YSYEKL. The CDR3 loop spans 14 amino acids. CDR3 protein: CASSQLASTDTQYF. The CDR3 DNA follows: TGCGCCAGCAGCCAACTAGCTAGCACAGATACGCAGTATTTT.

This chain's CDR3 is CASKDSSYEQYF. The CDR3 DNA reads as TGTGCCAGTAAAGACAGCTCCTACGAGCAGTACTTC. V gene TRBV19 combines with J gene TRBJ2-7; a weak D match, TRBD1 (5 bases). Trimming took 7 bases from V and 0 from J, leaving 7 bases between them. There are 12 residues in the CDR3. The germline V gene encodes CDR1 LNHDA and CDR2 SQIVND (reference sequence).

The chain uses TRBV28 and TRBJ1-1, with D uncertain. The V end lost 0 bases, the J end lost 14 bases, and 13 bases lay between the germline ends. This CDR3 has 12 amino acids. Per the germline V gene, CDR1 is MDHEN and CDR2 is SYDVKM. CDR3 protein: CASSLWGRNGFF. The DNA of the CDR3 is TGTGCCAGCAGTTTATGGGGGAGGAATGGCTTCTTT.

This chain uses TRBV28 with TRBJ2-2; 9 nucleotides align to TRBD2. The CDR3 extends over 16 amino acids. Germline V gene lookup returns CDR1 MDHEN and CDR2 SYDVKM. V was pared by 6 bases and J by 2 bases, with 7 bases of the junction left unmatched. The CDR3 protein is CASSPRTSANTGELFF. For the CDR3, the DNA is TGTGCCAGCAGCCCAAGGACTAGCGCTAACACCGGGGAGCTGTTTTTT.

The chain employs TRBV7-6 and TRBJ2-7; 8 nucleotides align to TRBD2. Germline CDR1 and CDR2: SGHVS and FNYEAQ. This CDR3 has 14 residues. Losses at the gene ends were 3 bases for V and 3 bases for J; bases not matched to a gene: 4. The DNA of the CDR3 is TGTGCCAGCAGCTTCAAAGCGGGAGACTACGAGCAGTACTTC. Encoded protein: CASSFKAGDYEQYF.

The genes are TRBV5-1 and TRBJ2-1, with TRBD2 matching 10 bases. CDR3 length: 17 amino acids. With 2 bases clipped from V and 7 bases from J, the junction kept 12 bases outside the gene matches. Germline V CDR1 and CDR2: SGHRS, YFSETQ. CDR3 loop: CASSFPVAGGNPNEQFF. The CDR3 DNA follows: TGCGCCAGCAGCTTCCCTGTAGCGGGGGGAAACCCTAATGAGCAGTTCTTC.

The V gene is TRBV5-5, the J gene TRBJ1-5; TRBD1 matches 7 bases. This CDR3 is built from 16 residues. The V gene's germline CDR1 is SGHKS and CDR2 YYEKEE (reference sequence). The J segment lost 0 bases and the V segment lost 3 bases, leaving 6 bases of the junction unmatched. The CDR3 DNA is TGTGCCAGCAGCTGGCAGGGGGGTTATAGCAATCAGCCCCAGCATTTT. This gives the protein CASSWQGGYSNQPQHF.

This CDR3 reads CASRPSAKNTEAFF. The CDR3 region has the DNA TGTGCCAGTAGACCCTCTGCGAAGAACACTGAAGCTTTCTTT. The chain recombines TRBV19 with TRBJ1-1; D is undetermined. The V and J ends lost 6 bases and 1 base respectively, with 12 bases between them. Germline V gene data show CDR1 as LNHDA and CDR2 as SQIVND (reference sequence). CDR3 length equals 14 residues.

The V gene is TRBV7-2, the J gene TRBJ1-2; D unclear. This CDR3 spans 14 amino acids. Germline loops: CDR1 SGHTA, CDR2 FQGNSA. V lost 3 bases and J 3 bases, leaving 11 bases between the germline ends. Here the CDR3 reads CASSLESSYYGYTF. DNA for the CDR3: TGTGCCAGCAGCTTGGAGAGTTCCTACTATGGCTACACCTTC.

The chain has TRBV6-5 and TRBJ2-3; 7 bases map to TRBD1. The CDR3 has 12 amino acids. V dropped 4 bases and J dropped 7; count of bases not matched to a gene: 2. Germline-derived CDR1 and CDR2 are MNHEY and SVGAGI. As DNA, the CDR3 is TGTGCCAGCAGTTCGGGACAGTATACGCAGTATTTT. It yields the protein CASSSGQYTQYF.